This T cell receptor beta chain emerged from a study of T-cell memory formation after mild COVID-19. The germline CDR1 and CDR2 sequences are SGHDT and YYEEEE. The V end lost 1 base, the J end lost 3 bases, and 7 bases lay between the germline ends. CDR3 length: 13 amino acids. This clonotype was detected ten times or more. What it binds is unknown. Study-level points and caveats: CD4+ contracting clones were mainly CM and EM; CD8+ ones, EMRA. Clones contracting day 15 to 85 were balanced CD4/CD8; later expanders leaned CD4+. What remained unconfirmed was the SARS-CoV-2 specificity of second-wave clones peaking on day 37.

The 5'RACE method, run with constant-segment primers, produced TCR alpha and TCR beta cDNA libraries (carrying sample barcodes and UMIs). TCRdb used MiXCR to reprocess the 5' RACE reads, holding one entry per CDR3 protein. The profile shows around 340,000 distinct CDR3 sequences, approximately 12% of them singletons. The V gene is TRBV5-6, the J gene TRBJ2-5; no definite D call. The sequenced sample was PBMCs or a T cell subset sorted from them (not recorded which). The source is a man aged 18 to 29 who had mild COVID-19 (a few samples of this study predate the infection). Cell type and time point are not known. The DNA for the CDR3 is TGTGCCAGCAGCTTGTTACTCGAAGAGACCCAGTACTTC. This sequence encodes CASSLLLEETQYF.